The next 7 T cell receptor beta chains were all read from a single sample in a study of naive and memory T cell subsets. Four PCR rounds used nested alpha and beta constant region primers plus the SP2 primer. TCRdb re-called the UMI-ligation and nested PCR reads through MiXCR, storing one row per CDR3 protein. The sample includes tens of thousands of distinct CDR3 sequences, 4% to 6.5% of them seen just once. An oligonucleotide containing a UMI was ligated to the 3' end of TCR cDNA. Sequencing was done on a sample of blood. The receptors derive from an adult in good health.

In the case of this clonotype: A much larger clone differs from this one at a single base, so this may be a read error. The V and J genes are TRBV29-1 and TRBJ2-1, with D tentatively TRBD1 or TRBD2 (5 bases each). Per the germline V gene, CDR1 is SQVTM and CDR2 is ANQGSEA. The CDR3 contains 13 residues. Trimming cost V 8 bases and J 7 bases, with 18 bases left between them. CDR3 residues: CSFWDLRGNEQFF. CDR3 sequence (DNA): TGCAGCTTTTGGGACCTCCGTGGAAATGAGCAGTTCTTC.

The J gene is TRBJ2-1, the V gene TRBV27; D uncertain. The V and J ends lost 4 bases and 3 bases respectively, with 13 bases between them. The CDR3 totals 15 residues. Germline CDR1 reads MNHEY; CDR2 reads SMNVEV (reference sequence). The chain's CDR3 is CASSSYSAIYNEQFF. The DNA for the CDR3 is TGTGCCAGCAGTTCTTATAGTGCCATCTACAATGAGCAGTTCTTC.

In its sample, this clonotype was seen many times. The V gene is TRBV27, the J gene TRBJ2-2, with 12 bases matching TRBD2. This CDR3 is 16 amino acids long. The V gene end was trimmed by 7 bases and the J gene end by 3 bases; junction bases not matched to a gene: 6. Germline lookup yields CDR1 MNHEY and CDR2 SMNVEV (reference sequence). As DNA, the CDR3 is TGTGCCAGCAATCTAGCGGGAGGGCCTGACACCGGGGAGCTGTTTTTT. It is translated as CASNLAGGPDTGELFF.

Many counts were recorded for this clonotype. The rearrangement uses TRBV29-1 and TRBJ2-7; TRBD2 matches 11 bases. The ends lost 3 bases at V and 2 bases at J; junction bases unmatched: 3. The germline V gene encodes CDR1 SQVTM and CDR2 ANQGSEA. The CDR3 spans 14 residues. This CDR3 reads CSVEGLADTYEQYF. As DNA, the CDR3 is TGCAGCGTTGAGGGACTAGCGGATACCTACGAGCAGTACTTC.

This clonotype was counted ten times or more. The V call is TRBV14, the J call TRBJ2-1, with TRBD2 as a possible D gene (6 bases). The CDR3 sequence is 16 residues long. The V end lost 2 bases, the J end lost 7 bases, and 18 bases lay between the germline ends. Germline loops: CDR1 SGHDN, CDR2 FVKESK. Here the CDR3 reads CASSQLRGGKRNEQFF. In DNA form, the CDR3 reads TGTGCCAGCAGCCAATTGAGAGGCGGGAAGAGGAATGAGCAGTTCTTC. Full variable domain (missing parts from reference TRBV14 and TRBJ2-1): EAGVTQFPSHSVIEKGQTVTLRCDPISGHDNLYWYRRVMGKEIKFLLHFVKESKQDESGMPNNRFLAERTGGTYSTLKVQPAELEDSGVYFCASSQLRGGKRNEQFFGPGTRLTVL.

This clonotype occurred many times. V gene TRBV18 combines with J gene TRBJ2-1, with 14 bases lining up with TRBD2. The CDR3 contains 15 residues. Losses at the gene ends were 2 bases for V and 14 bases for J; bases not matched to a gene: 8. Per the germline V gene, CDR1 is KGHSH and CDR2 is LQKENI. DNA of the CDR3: TGTGCCAGCTCACCAGGACTAGCGGGAGGAGGCCGAGAGTTCTTC. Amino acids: CASSPGLAGGGREFF.

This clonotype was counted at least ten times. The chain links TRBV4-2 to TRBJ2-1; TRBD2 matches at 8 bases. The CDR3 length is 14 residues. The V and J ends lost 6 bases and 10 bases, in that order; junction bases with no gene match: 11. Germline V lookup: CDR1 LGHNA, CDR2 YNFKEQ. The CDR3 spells CASSPRLAGHEQFF. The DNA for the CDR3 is TGTGCCAGCAGTCCCCGGCTAGCGGGCCACGAGCAGTTCTTC.